Below are 9 T cell receptor beta chains sequenced from a single sample in a study of human thymus T cells. Resections that were taken during corrective heart surgery supplied the thymus tissue. Repertoires were generated with immunoSEQ multiplex PCR, while TCRdb's copy carries only in-frame clones and drops some. Of roughly 77,000 clones listed, 85% to 95% are singletons. Source material: thymus tissue. These receptors came from a girl less than two years old with a congenital heart defect but otherwise immunologically healthy.

This clone was counted once. J is TRBJ1-2 and V is TRBV25-1; 11 bases line up with TRBD1. The CDR3 consists of 17 residues. The V segment lost 4 bases and the J segment 4 bases; nucleotides outside the gene matches: 11. CDR1 and CDR2 from the germline V gene are MGHDK and SYGVNS. The DNA for the CDR3 is TGTGCCAGCAGTGGCTTCTTCGGACAGGGGGCAGGCTATGGCTACACCTTC. Protein product: CASSGFFGQGAGYGYTF.

The chain couples TRBV25-1 to TRBJ2-5; 8 positions agree with TRBD2. The CDR3 spans 16 residues. Germline loops: CDR1 MGHDK, CDR2 SYGVNS. Trimming removed 4 bases from V and 1 base from J; junction bases left unmatched: 8. For the CDR3, the DNA is TGTGCCAGCAGTGGGCTAGCTAGCGGGTTCCAAGAGACCCAGTACTTC. Translated, it gives CASSGLASGFQETQYF.

This chain connects TRBV19 to TRBJ2-3, with 12 bases fitting TRBD2. V lost 2 bases, J lost 1 base, and 10 bases stayed unmatched. CDR1 and CDR2 (germline): LNHDA, SQIVND (reference sequence). CDR3 size: 19 residues. Here the CDR3 DNA reads TGTGCCAGTAGTATAAAATGGCTAGCGGGAGGGCCAGGCACAGATACGCAGTATTTT. Protein product: CASSIKWLAGGPGTDTQYF.

This clone has just a few counts. In nucleotides, the CDR3 is TGCGCCAGCAGCCCCAGAGATCCAGCGGTGAACACTGAAGCTTTCTTT. This translates into CASSPRDPAVNTEAFF. The rearrangement uses TRBV5-1 and TRBJ1-1, with D hard to call. Trimming left V 4 bases short and J 0 bases short, with 16 bases between. Germline CDR1 is SGHRS and CDR2 is YFSETQ. The CDR3 has 16 amino acids.

This clone occurred once. The chain has TRBV15 and TRBJ2-1; unclear D gene. From germline, CDR1 is LNHNV and CDR2 YYDKDF (reference sequence). This CDR3 is 13 amino acids long. V dropped 0 bases and J dropped 7 bases, with 7 bases sitting between them. The CDR3 bases are TGTGCCACCAGCAGAGAGGATGGGAATGAGCAGTTCTTC. Translation: CATSREDGNEQFF.

The V and J genes are TRBV29-1 and TRBJ2-1; D is ambiguous. This CDR3 has 13 amino acids. Germline CDR1 SQVTM, CDR2 ANQGSEA. The V gene lost 1 base and the J gene lost 10 bases, with 14 bases spanning the gap. DNA of the CDR3: TGCAGCGTTGAAGTACTCCTGGCGGAAGAGCAGTTCTTC. Translating gives CSVEVLLAEEQFF.

V is TRBV19 and J is TRBJ2-1, with 10 bases fitting TRBD2. The CDR3 runs 14 residues. J gave up 7 bases and V 6 bases, and 6 bases lay outside the gene matches. Germline V gene sequence: CDR1 LNHDA, CDR2 SQIVND (reference sequence). The CDR3: CASRKGLAKNEQFF. The DNA for the CDR3 is TGTGCCAGTAGGAAGGGACTAGCGAAGAATGAGCAGTTCTTC.

The chain employs TRBV19 and TRBJ2-7; 13 positions match TRBD2. CDR3 length: 15 residues. CDR1 and CDR2 from the germline V gene are LNHDA and SQIVND (reference sequence). The V gene end was trimmed by 6 bases and the J gene end by 2 bases; junction bases not matched to a gene: 4. CDR3 amino acids: CASSPGTSGAYEQYF. Here the CDR3 DNA reads TGTGCCAGTAGCCCTGGGACTAGCGGGGCCTACGAGCAGTACTTC.

As for this clone: The germline gene is not matched at one end of the junction; a read error may be the cause. This chain joins TRBV15 and TRBJ2-4; D may be TRBD1 (5 bases). Germline assignment: CDR1 LNHNV and CDR2 YYDKDF (reference sequence). The CDR3 runs to 13 residues. CDR3 nucleotide sequence: TGTGCCACCAGCAGAGTCCCCTTAGCTTTGGGGCAATTC. Its translation: CATSRVPLALGQF.